Reported below is one TCR beta chain. Antigen unknown. This record belongs to a study of cytomegalovirus exposure and HLA in healthy donors. This CDR3 has 15 amino acids. Germline lookup yields CDR1 SGDLS and CDR2 YYNGEE. V gave up 3 bases and J gave up 0 bases, with 10 bases separating them. The PCR used 60 Vbeta and 13 Jbeta primers. Clones were sequenced by immunoSEQ multiplex PCR, and TCRdb holds only the in-frame ones, with some missing. The table has about 140,000 clones, roughly 70% seen once. Study findings and constraints: Later on, a genetic analysis was performed. It linked a missense variant in DCLRE1C with V- and J-gene trimming of TCR beta. Across HLA loci, a later analysis found differing TCR association rates, with DRB1 most and HLA-C fewest.

The sequenced sample consisted of PBMCs. The V gene is TRBV9, the J gene TRBJ1-5, with D hard to call. This TCR derives from a human donor in good health. CDR3 bases: TGTGCCAGCAGCGCCTCCCCAGATAGCAATCAGCCCCAGCATTTT. This translates into CASSASPDSNQPQHF.